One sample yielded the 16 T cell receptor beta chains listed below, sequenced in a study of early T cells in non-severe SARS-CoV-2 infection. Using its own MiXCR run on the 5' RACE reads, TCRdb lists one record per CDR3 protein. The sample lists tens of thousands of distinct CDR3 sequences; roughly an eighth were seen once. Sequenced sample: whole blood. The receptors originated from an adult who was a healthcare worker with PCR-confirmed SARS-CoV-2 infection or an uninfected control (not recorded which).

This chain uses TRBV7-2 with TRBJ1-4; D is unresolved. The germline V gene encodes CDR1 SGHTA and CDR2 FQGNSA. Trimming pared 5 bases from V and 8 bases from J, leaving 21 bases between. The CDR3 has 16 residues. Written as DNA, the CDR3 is TGTGCCAGCAGCCCAGTGGTCTGGAAAAAGAGAGAAAAACTGTTTTTT. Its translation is CASSPVVWKKREKLFF. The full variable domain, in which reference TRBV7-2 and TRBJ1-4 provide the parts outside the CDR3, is GAGVSQSPSNKVTEKGKDVELRCDPISGHTALYWYRQSLGQGLEFLIYFQGNSAPDKSGLPSDRFSAERTGGSVSTLTIQRTQQEDSAVYLCASSPVVWKKREKLFFGSGTQLSVL.

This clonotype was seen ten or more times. CDR3 DNA: TGTGCCATCAACCCGAACCTCCCGGGGCCAGGGGGCACAGATACGCAGTATTTT. Its protein product is CAINPNLPGPGGTDTQYF. The chain joins TRBV10-3 to TRBJ2-3, with a possible D match to TRBD1 (6 bases). With 7 bases removed from V and 1 base from J, the gap between germline ends came to 24 bases. From germline, CDR1 is ENHRY and CDR2 SYGVKD. The CDR3 runs to 18 residues.

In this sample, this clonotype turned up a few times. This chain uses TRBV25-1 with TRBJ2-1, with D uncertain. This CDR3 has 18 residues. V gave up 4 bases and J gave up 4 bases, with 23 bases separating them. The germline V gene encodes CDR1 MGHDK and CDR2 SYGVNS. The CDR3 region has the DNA TGTGCCAGCAGTGGCGACAAGAACCTTGGCCCCTCTTACAATGAGCAGTTCTTC. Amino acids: CASSGDKNLGPSYNEQFF. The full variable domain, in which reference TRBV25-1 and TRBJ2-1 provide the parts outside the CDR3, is EADIYQTPRYLVIGTGKKITLECSQTMGHDKMYWYQQDPGMELHLIHYSYGVNSTEKGDLSSESTVSRIRTEHFPLTLESARPSHTSQYLCASSGDKNLGPSYNEQFFGPGTRLTVL.

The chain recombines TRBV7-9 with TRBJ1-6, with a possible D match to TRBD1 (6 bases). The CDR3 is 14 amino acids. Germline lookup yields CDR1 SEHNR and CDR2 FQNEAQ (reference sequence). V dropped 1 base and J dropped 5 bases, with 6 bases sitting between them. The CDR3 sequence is CASSLGDNNSPLHF. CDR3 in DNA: TGTGCCAGCAGCTTAGGGGACAATAATTCACCCCTCCACTTT.

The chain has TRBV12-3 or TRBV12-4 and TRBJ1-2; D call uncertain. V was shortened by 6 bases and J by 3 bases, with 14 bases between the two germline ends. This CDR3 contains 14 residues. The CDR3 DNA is TGTGCCAGCAGCTTGGCCCCATTGGACTATGGCTACACCTTC. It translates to CASSLAPLDYGYTF.

In DNA form, the CDR3 reads TGCAGCGTTGTCAAGGTGGTCTGGCTAGCGGGAGTCACAGATACGCAGTATTTT. It specifies CSVVKVVWLAGVTDTQYF. The chain joins TRBV29-1 to TRBJ2-3; TRBD2 agrees at 10 bases. CDR1 and CDR2 (germline): SQVTM, ANQGSEA. This CDR3 contains 18 residues. V trimming: 4 bases; J trimming: 2 bases; junction bases outside the gene matches: 15.

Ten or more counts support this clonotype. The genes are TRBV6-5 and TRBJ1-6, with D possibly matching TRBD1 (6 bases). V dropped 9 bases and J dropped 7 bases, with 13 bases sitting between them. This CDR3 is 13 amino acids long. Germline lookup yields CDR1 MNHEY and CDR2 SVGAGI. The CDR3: CASGGGPNSPLHF. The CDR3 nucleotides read TGTGCCAGTGGGGGCGGACCAAATTCACCCCTCCACTTT.

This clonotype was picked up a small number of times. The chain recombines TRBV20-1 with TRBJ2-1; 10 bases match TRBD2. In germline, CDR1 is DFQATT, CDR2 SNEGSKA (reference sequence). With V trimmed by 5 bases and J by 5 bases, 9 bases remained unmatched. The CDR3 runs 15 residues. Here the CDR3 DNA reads TGCAGTGCTTTACCGGGACTAGCGTTGAACAATGAGCAGTTCTTC. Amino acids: CSALPGLALNNEQFF.

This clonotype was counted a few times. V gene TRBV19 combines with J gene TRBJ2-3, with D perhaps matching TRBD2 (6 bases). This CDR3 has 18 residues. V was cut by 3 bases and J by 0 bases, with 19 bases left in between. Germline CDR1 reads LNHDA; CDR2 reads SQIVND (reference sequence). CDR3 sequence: CASSMPEGTASSTDTQYF. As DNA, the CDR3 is TGTGCCAGTAGTATGCCGGAGGGCACGGCCTCTAGCACAGATACGCAGTATTTT.

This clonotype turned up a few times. The CDR3: CASSQPLAGIENIQYF. In DNA form, the CDR3 reads TGTGCCAGCAGCCAACCCCTAGCGGGAATAGAAAACATTCAGTACTTC. This chain connects TRBV4-2 to TRBJ2-4; 9 bases align to TRBD2. The CDR3 spans 16 residues. Germline CDR1 reads LGHNA; CDR2 reads YNFKEQ. The junction had 7 bases not matched to a gene; V was cut back by 2 bases and J by 5 bases.

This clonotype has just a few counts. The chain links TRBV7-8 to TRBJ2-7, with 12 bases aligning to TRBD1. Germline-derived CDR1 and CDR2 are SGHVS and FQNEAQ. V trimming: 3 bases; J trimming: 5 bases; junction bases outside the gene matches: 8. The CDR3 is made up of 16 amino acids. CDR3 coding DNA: TGTGCCAGCAGCTTCCGGGACAGGGGGCGAAAGAACGAGCAGTACTTC. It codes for CASSFRDRGRKNEQYF.

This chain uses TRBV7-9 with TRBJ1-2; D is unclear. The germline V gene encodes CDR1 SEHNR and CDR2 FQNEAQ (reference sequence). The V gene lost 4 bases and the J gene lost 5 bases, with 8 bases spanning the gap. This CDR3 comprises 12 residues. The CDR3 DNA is TGTGCCAGCAGCTCCGGACTTTATGGCTACACCTTC. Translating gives CASSSGLYGYTF.

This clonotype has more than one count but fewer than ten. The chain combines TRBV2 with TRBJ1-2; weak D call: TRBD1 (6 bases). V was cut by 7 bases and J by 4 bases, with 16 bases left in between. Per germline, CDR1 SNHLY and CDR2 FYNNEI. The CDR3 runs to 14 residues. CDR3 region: CASKLQGPSYGYTF. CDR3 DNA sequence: TGTGCCAGCAAACTACAGGGCCCGAGCTATGGCTACACCTTC.

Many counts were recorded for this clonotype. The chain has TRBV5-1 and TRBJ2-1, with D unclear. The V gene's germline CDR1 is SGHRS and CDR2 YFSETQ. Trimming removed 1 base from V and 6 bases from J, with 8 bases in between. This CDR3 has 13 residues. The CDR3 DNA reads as TGCGCCAGCAGCTTGTGGCAGTTCAATGAGCAGTTCTTC. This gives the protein CASSLWQFNEQFF.

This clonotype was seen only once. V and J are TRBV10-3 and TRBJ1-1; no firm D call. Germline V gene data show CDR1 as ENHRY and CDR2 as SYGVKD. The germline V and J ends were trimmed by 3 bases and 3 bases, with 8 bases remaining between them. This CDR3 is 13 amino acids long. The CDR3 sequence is CAISEIGDTEAFF. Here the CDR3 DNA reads TGTGCCATCAGTGAAATCGGGGACACTGAAGCTTTCTTT.

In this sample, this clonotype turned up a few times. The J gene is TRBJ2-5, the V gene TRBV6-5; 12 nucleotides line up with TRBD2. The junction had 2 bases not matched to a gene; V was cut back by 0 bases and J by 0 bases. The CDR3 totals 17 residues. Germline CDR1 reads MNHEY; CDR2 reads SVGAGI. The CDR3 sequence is CASSYSRTSGNQETQYF. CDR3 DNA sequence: TGTGCCAGCAGTTACTCGAGGACTAGCGGGAACCAAGAGACCCAGTACTTC.